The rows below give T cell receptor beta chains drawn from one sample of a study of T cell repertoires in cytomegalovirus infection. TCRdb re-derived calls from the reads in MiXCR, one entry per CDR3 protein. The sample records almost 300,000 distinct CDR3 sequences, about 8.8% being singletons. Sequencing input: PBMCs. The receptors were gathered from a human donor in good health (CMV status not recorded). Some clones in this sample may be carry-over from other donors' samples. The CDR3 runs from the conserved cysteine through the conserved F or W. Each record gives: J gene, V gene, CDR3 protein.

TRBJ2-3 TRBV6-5 CASTGGNTQYF
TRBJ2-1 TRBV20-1 CSAQRPGTGGYNEQFF
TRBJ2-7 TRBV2 CASSDVIYEQYF
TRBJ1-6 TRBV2 CASSGTDHSPLHF
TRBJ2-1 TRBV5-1 CASSLDGGGAADEQFF
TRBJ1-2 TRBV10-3 CAILPGQGNYGYTF
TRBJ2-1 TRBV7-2 CASSPSGPSSYNEQFF
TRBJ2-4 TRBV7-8 CASSLGPLAKNIQYF
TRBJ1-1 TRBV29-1 CSGRDSKNTEAFF
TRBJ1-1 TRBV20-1 CSGAQGTVTEAFF
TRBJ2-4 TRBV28 CASTDSQVLAKNIQYF
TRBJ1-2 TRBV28 CASSFPPGQGMNYGYTF
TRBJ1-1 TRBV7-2 CASSWGDSTEAFF
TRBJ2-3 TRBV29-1 CSVDRGQYF
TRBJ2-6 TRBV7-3 CASSRTVQSSGANVLTF
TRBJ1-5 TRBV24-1 CATSDYGAEDQPQHF
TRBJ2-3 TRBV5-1 CASSSGLAGGPTDTQYF
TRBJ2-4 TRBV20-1 CSAPGANVGKNIQYF
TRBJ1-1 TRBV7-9 CASSLEWVNTEAFF
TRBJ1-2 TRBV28 CASSSSVGPYGYTF